The 20 T cell receptor beta chains reported below all come from one sample, sequenced in a study of T cells after yellow fever vaccination. TCRdb reprocessed the 5' RACE reads with MiXCR, giving one entry per CDR3 protein. Here the sample spans about 53,000 distinct CDR3 sequences, around 7% being singletons. Sample: CD8+ T cells sorted from PBMCs, taken on the day of the first yellow fever vaccination. The receptors shown here come from a man aged 18 to 29 who received the YFV17D yellow fever vaccine.

The chain employs TRBV2 and TRBJ2-3; D gene ambiguous. Germline V CDR1 and CDR2: SNHLY, FYNNEI. V was shortened by 7 bases and J by 5 bases, with 7 bases between the two germline ends. The CDR3 loop spans 11 amino acids. This chain's CDR3 is CASNLGDTQYF. CDR3 coding DNA: TGTGCCAGCAATTTAGGAGATACGCAGTATTTT.

This chain uses TRBV20-1 with TRBJ2-4; unclear D gene. Germline loops: CDR1 DFQATT, CDR2 SNEGSKA (reference sequence). Trimming took off 4 bases at V and 2 bases at J, with 15 bases between the two ends. The CDR3 is made up of 15 amino acids. This chain's CDR3 is CSATLWGVSKNIQYF. CDR3 bases: TGCAGTGCTACACTGTGGGGTGTTTCCAAAAACATTCAGTACTTC.

This sequence joins TRBV7-9 and TRBJ2-1; D not resolved. V lost 3 bases and J lost 5, with 8 bases in between. Germline V CDR1 and CDR2: SEHNR, FQNEAQ (reference sequence). The length of the CDR3 is 13 residues. The CDR3 DNA is TGTGCCAGCAGCTTTGTTACTGACAATGAGCAGTTCTTC. Translation: CASSFVTDNEQFF.

This clonotype was found many times. The CDR3 sequence: CASSPLLQGEKLFF. The CDR3 DNA follows: TGTGCCAGCAGCCCACTTCTACAGGGTGAAAAACTGTTTTTT. V usage is TRBV6-2 or TRBV6-3 and J usage is TRBJ1-4, with D possibly being TRBD1 (6 bases). The CDR3 is 14 amino acids. Germline V CDR1 and CDR2: MNHEY, SVGEGT. V lost 6 bases and J 7 bases, leaving 15 bases between the germline ends.

A few counts support this clonotype. The V and J genes are TRBV12-3 or TRBV12-4 and TRBJ1-4; D might be TRBD1 (6 bases). This CDR3 region has 14 residues. V shed 6 bases and J shed 0 bases, with 8 bases lying between them. CDR3 residues: CASREGATNEKLFF. In DNA form, the CDR3 reads TGTGCCAGCAGGGAGGGGGCAACTAATGAAAAACTGTTTTTT.

This clonotype was observed a handful of times. The rearrangement joins TRBV4-1 to TRBJ1-1, with D unclear. This CDR3 region has 16 residues. The V gene's germline CDR1 is MGHRA and CDR2 YSYEKL. The V and J ends lost 3 bases and 2 bases respectively, with 16 bases between them. DNA of the CDR3: TGCGCCAGCAGCCAGAATGGTTTTCGAAGCAACACTGAAGCTTTCTTT. It yields the protein CASSQNGFRSNTEAFF.

This clonotype was recorded at least ten times. The V call is TRBV11-2, the J call TRBJ2-7, with D maybe TRBD1 (6 bases). The CDR3 sequence is 13 residues long. V was cut by 4 bases and J by 3 bases, with 10 bases left in between. The V gene's germline CDR1 is SGHAT and CDR2 FQNNGV. The CDR3 DNA reads TGTGCCAGCAGCTCCACAGGGCTCTACGAGCAGTACGTC. Residues: CASSSTGLYEQYV.

V is TRBV4-3 and J is TRBJ2-2; possible D gene TRBD2, 6 bases. Trimming shortened V by 5 bases and J by 4 bases, and 14 bases separated the two germline ends. The germline CDR1 and CDR2 sequences are LGHNA and YSLEER. CDR3 length equals 15 residues. CDR3 loop: CASSFGGAGTGELFF. The CDR3 region has the DNA TGCGCCAGCAGCTTCGGGGGAGCTGGCACCGGGGAGCTGTTTTTT.

This clonotype was counted between two and nine times. The chain couples TRBV4-1 to TRBJ2-3; TRBD1 agrees at 7 bases. The CDR3 runs to 15 residues. The V segment lost 8 bases and the J segment 0 bases; nucleotides outside the gene matches: 8. Per the germline V gene, CDR1 is MGHRA and CDR2 is YSYEKL. CDR3 nucleotides: TGCGCCAGCGCGCACAGGGGTAGGAGCACAGATACGCAGTATTTT. Translating gives CASAHRGRSTDTQYF.

This clonotype occurred many times. The chain carries TRBV7-9 and TRBJ2-5, with D maybe TRBD2 (7 bases). The germline V gene encodes CDR1 SEHNR and CDR2 FQNEAQ (reference sequence). The CDR3 runs 14 residues. V gave up 4 bases and J gave up 4 bases, with 13 bases separating them. CDR3: CASSWGPGGETQYF. The DNA for the CDR3 is TGTGCCAGCAGCTGGGGGCCGGGGGGAGAGACCCAGTACTTC.

The rearrangement uses TRBV6-6 and TRBJ1-5; tentative D call: TRBD1 (6 bases). The germline CDR1 and CDR2 sequences are MNHNY and SVGAGI (reference sequence). With 6 bases removed from V and 7 bases from J, the gap between germline ends came to 13 bases. The CDR3 is 13 residues long. The CDR3 bases are TGTGCCAGCAGCGAACGGGGGGGCCAGCCCCAGCATTTT. This codes for CASSERGGQPQHF.

The chain uses TRBV20-1 and TRBJ2-3; 10 bases are shared with TRBD2. The V gene's germline CDR1 is DFQATT and CDR2 SNEGSKA (reference sequence). The CDR3 is 15 amino acids. Germline trimming cut 4 bases from V and 6 bases from J; bases unmatched to any gene: 10. CDR3 DNA sequence: TGCAGTGCTACCCGGACTAGCGGTTTTTTGGATACGCAGTATTTT. Amino acid sequence: CSATRTSGFLDTQYF.

The sample holds a few counts of this clonotype. The genes are TRBV7-9 and TRBJ2-5, with 10 bases fitting TRBD1. The CDR3 runs 16 residues. The V gene's germline CDR1 is SEHNR and CDR2 FQNEAQ (reference sequence). V dropped 1 base and J dropped 4; count of bases not matched to a gene: 6. CDR3 coding DNA: TGTGCCAGCAGCTTAGGAGGGACAGGGGCGATAGAGACCCAGTACTTC. Translating gives CASSLGGTGAIETQYF.

This clonotype was detected a few times. The chain joins TRBV15 to TRBJ2-7; 7 positions match TRBD1. Trimming removed 4 bases from V and 3 bases from J; junction bases left unmatched: 3. The CDR3 runs to 13 residues. Germline V gene sequence: CDR1 LNHNV, CDR2 YYDKDF (reference sequence). CDR3 DNA: TGTGCCACCAGCAAGACAGGGTACTACGAGCAGTACTTC. Protein sequence: CATSKTGYYEQYF.

This clonotype turned up a few times. This chain uses TRBV4-1 with TRBJ2-5, with D tentatively TRBD1 or TRBD2 (6 bases each). CDR3 length equals 21 residues. CDR1 and CDR2 (germline): MGHRA, YSYEKL. Trimming stripped 3 bases from V and 6 bases from J, with 35 bases between. CDR3 sequence reads: CASSHLEGVSIPLPRGQTQYF. CDR3 DNA: TGCGCCAGCAGCCACTTGGAGGGAGTCTCAATCCCTCTACCCAGGGGACAGACCCAGTACTTC.

This clonotype has only a few counts. The chain joins TRBV6-2 or TRBV6-3 to TRBJ2-1, with TRBD2 matching 11 bases. V shed 1 base and J 9 bases; nucleotides not matched to a gene: 14. The CDR3 spans 18 residues. The V gene's germline CDR1 is MNHEY and CDR2 SVGEGT. CDR3 nucleotide sequence: TGTGCCAGCAGTTACTGGAGCGACGGACTAGCGGGTCTGAGTGAGCAGTTCTTC. Protein product: CASSYWSDGLAGLSEQFF.

A few counts support this clonotype. The rearrangement links TRBV7-3 to TRBJ2-3, with D uncertain. The CDR3 is made up of 13 amino acids. Trimming removed 4 bases from V and 2 bases from J, with 7 bases in between. CDR1 and CDR2 (germline): SGHTA, FQGTGA. CDR3 coding DNA: TGTGCCAGCAGCTCCCTTCCCACAGATACGCAGTATTTT. Protein product: CASSSLPTDTQYF. The whole variable domain, remainder taken from reference TRBV7-3 and TRBJ2-3, is GAGVSQTPSNKVTEKGKYVELRCDPISGHTALYWYRQSLGQGPEFLIYFQGTGAADDSGLPNDRFFAVRPEGSVSTLKIQRTERGDSAVYLCASSSLPTDTQYFGPGTRLTVL.

This clonotype was counted only a few times. The chain recombines TRBV20-1 with TRBJ2-5; D is unresolved. CDR3 length: 12 residues. V was trimmed by 5 bases and J by 5 bases, leaving 12 bases between them. Germline V gene data show CDR1 as DFQATT and CDR2 as SNEGSKA (reference sequence). Here the CDR3 DNA reads TGCAGTGCTCCGGTCGAGTGGGAGACCCAGTACTTC. This encodes CSAPVEWETQYF.

This clonotype was seen only a few times. The rearrangement uses TRBV4-1 and TRBJ1-1; TRBD1 is a possible D gene (5 bases). The CDR3 spans 15 residues. Germline V gene data show CDR1 as MGHRA and CDR2 as YSYEKL. The ends were cut back, 0 bases at V and 2 bases at J, with 10 bases in the middle. The CDR3 sequence is CASSQEWGSNTEAFF. CDR3 DNA sequence: TGCGCCAGCAGCCAAGAGTGGGGCAGTAACACTGAAGCTTTCTTT.

This clonotype was picked up many times. The CDR3 is CAIRVRVITEAFF. CDR3 nucleotides: TGTGCCATCAGGGTCCGGGTGATCACTGAAGCTTTCTTT. The chain employs TRBV10-3 and TRBJ1-1; no definite D call. V was trimmed by 6 bases and J by 4 bases, leaving 12 bases between them. From germline, CDR1 is ENHRY and CDR2 SYGVKD. The CDR3 sequence is 13 residues long.